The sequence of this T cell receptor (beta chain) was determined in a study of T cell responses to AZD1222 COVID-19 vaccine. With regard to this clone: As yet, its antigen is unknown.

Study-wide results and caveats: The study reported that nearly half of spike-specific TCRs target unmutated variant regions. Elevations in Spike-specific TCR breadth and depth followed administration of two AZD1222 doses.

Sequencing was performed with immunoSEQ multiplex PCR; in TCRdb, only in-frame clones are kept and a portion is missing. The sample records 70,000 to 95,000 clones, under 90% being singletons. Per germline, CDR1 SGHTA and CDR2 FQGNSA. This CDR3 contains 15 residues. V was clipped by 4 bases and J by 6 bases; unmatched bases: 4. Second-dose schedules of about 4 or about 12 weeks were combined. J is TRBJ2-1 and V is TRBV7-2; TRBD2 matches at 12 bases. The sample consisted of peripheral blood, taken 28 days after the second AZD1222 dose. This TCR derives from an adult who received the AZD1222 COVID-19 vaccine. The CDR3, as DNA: TGTGCCAGCAGCTCACAGGGACTAGCGGGCAATGAGCAGTTCTTC. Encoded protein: CASSSQGLAGNEQFF. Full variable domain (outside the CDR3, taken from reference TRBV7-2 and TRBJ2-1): GAGVSQSPSNKVTEKGKDVELRCDPISGHTALYWYRQSLGQGLEFLIYFQGNSAPDKSGLPSDRFSAERTGGSVSTLTIQRTQQEDSAVYLCASSSQGLAGNEQFFGPGTRLTVL.